This TCR beta chain comes out of a study of OX40 agonist ivuxolimab in advanced cancers. Turning to the study itself: Intravenous ivuxolimab at 0.01 to 10 mg/kg was given to patients every 2 weeks. It was permissible to have had prior anti-PD-1, anti-PD-L1 or anti-CTLA-4 therapy, and around 40% had some. Regarding the study as a whole: In the 0.1 to 3.0 mg/kg range, CD4+ and CD8+ blood T cells had expanded clonally by week 6. CD4+ T cells averaged fewer expanded clones than CD8+ T cells.

Assay used: immunoSEQ multiplex PCR; TCRdb lists only in-frame clones, some missing. Here the sample spans over 90,000 clones, less than 95% being singletons. Note on this clone: The antigen remains undetermined.

With 0 bases removed from V and 3 bases from J, the gap between germline ends came to 13 bases. Germline assignment: CDR1 SGHNT and CDR2 YYREEE (reference sequence). The CDR3 is made up of 15 amino acids. This receptor was taken from an adult with an advanced solid tumor such as melanoma, head and neck, liver or kidney cancer. The sequencing used CD4+ or CD8+ T cells sorted from blood, collected in a trial of the OX40 agonist ivuxolimab. V usage is TRBV5-4 and J usage is TRBJ2-7; no reliable D call. The CDR3 sequence: CASSLGVAQDYEQYF. The CDR3 DNA reads as TGTGCCAGCAGCTTGGGGGTAGCTCAAGACTACGAGCAGTACTTC.